A single sample is the source of the 16 T cell receptor beta chains below, sequenced in a study of CD8+CD57+ T cells in acquired aplastic anemia. Patients included in sequencing had previously demonstrated CD8+CD57+ cell expansion by flow cytometry. Genomic DNA constituted the template upon which TCR beta VDJ and CDR3 profiling was performed. MiXCR was run by TCRdb on the reads, yielding one entry per CDR3 protein. The sample lists some 150,000 distinct CDR3 sequences, about 70% occurring once. The sequenced material came from sorted CD4+, CD8+, or CD8+CD57+ T cells (not recorded which) from PBMCs. The origin of the receptors is a human donor with aplastic anemia.

The rearrangement joins TRBV9 to TRBJ2-2; D unclear. The V gene's germline CDR1 is SGDLS and CDR2 YYNGEE. This CDR3 spans 13 amino acids. Trimming took 3 bases from V and 2 from J, leaving 5 bases between them. This CDR3 is CASSGSNTGELFF. As DNA, the CDR3 is TGTGCCAGCAGCGGCAGTAACACCGGGGAGCTGTTTTTT.

The chain joins TRBV20-1 to TRBJ1-5; D is undetermined. Trimming stripped 6 bases from V and 11 bases from J, with 14 bases between. CDR3 size: 11 residues. From germline, CDR1 is DFQATT and CDR2 SNEGSKA (reference sequence). This CDR3 is CSAPRLAAQHF. CDR3 bases: TGCAGTGCCCCAAGGTTGGCAGCCCAGCATTTT.

This clonotype was detected a few times. This chain joins TRBV20-1 and TRBJ1-2, with TRBD1 matching over 7 bases. The germline gives CDR1 DFQATT, CDR2 SNEGSKA (reference sequence). The CDR3 consists of 14 residues. V dropped 7 bases and J dropped 5; count of bases not matched to a gene: 13. The CDR3 DNA is TGCAGTGTTGAATTGCCGGGACAGCTTTATGGCTACACCTTC. As protein: CSVELPGQLYGYTF.

The chain is built from TRBV10-3 and TRBJ2-1, with D possibly TRBD2 on 6 matching bases. The germline CDR1 and CDR2 sequences are ENHRY and SYGVKD. This CDR3 spans 15 amino acids. V was trimmed by 2 bases and J by 2 bases, leaving 10 bases between them. The CDR3 sequence is CAISERTSPYNEQFF. The CDR3 DNA reads TGTGCCATCAGTGAGCGTACTAGCCCCTACAATGAGCAGTTCTTC.

This clonotype was observed a few times. The genes are TRBV2 and TRBJ2-3, with a weak D call TRBD2 (6 bases). The CDR3 covers 14 residues. CDR1 is SNHLY and CDR2 is FYNNEI in the germline V gene. V was trimmed by 7 bases and J by 0 bases, leaving 11 bases between them. The CDR3 bases are TGTGCCAGCAATGCGCGGGGAAGCACAGATACGCAGTATTTT. It codes for CASNARGSTDTQYF.

V and J are TRBV7-9 and TRBJ2-7; the match to TRBD2 covers 7 bases. CDR3 size: 14 residues. CDR1 is SEHNR and CDR2 is FQNEAQ in the germline V gene (reference sequence). Trimming at V came to 0 bases and at J to 5 bases, leaving 4 bases not matched to a gene. CDR3 sequence reads: CASSLAERGHEQYF. For the CDR3, the DNA is TGTGCCAGCAGCTTAGCAGAGCGGGGCCACGAGCAGTACTTC.

The V gene is TRBV2, the J gene TRBJ2-7; D perhaps matches TRBD2 (6 bases). V was clipped by 6 bases and J by 3 bases, with 27 bases between them. The V gene's germline CDR1 is SNHLY and CDR2 FYNNEI. This CDR3 has 18 residues. CDR3 amino acids: CASSQLSRAGSGGYEQYF. The CDR3 DNA follows: TGTGCCAGCAGCCAGCTCTCAAGGGCGGGGAGTGGGGGCTACGAGCAGTACTTC. Supplemented by reference TRBV2 and TRBJ2-7, the full variable domain reads EPEVTQTPSHQVTQMGQEVILRCVPISNHLYFYWYRQILGQKVEFLVSFYNNEISEKSEIFDDQFSVERPDGSNFTLKIRSTKLEDSAMYFCASSQLSRAGSGGYEQYFGPGTRLTVT.

The rearrangement uses TRBV7-8 and TRBJ2-7, with TRBD1 matching 8 bases. The V segment lost 1 base and the J segment 6 bases; nucleotides outside the gene matches: 8. Per the germline V gene, CDR1 is SGHVS and CDR2 is FQNEAQ. The CDR3 contains 15 residues. The CDR3 sequence: CASSLVTAGQAEQYF. The CDR3 nucleotides are TGTGCCAGCAGCTTAGTGACCGCGGGACAGGCCGAGCAGTACTTC.

The chain joins TRBV20-1 to TRBJ1-6, with TRBD1 matching over 9 bases. The V and J ends lost 1 base and 10 bases, in that order; junction bases with no gene match: 5. Germline-derived CDR1 and CDR2 are DFQATT and SNEGSKA (reference sequence). The CDR3 runs to 14 residues. In DNA, the CDR3 is TGCAGTGCTAGAGTGGGACAGGGTCGCTCACCCCTCCACTTT. Translation: CSARVGQGRSPLHF.

This chain joins TRBV20-1 and TRBJ1-1; a possible D gene is TRBD1 (6 bases). This CDR3 has 11 amino acids. Germline lookup yields CDR1 DFQATT and CDR2 SNEGSKA (reference sequence). V gave up 6 bases and J gave up 5 bases, with 10 bases separating them. The CDR3 bases are TGCAGTGCGGGGGCCGAAACTGAAGCTTTCTTT. Translating it yields CSAGAETEAFF.

V is TRBV7-2 and J is TRBJ2-1; D gene ambiguous. CDR1 is SGHTA and CDR2 is FQGNSA in the germline V gene. The ends were cut back, 3 bases at V and 8 bases at J, with 11 bases in the middle. This CDR3 has 13 amino acids. This CDR3 is CASSFQRLDEQFF. The CDR3 nucleotides are TGTGCCAGCAGCTTCCAGCGTCTCGATGAGCAGTTCTTC.

The chain is built from TRBV7-2 and TRBJ2-1; D gene unclear. This CDR3 has 13 amino acids. V shed 6 bases and J shed 9 bases, with 15 bases lying between them. Looked up from germline, CDR1 is SGHTA and CDR2 is FQGNSA. CDR3 sequence: CASSVEYSAEQFF. The DNA for the CDR3 is TGTGCCAGCAGTGTCGAGTATTCGGCTGAGCAGTTCTTC. The full variable domain, with the rest looked up from reference TRBV7-2 and TRBJ2-1, is GAGVSQSPSNKVTEKGKDVELRCDPISGHTALYWYRQSLGQGLEFLIYFQGNSAPDKSGLPSDRFSAERTGGSVSTLTIQRTQQEDSAVYLCASSVEYSAEQFFGPGTRLTVL.

This rearrangement joins TRBV5-6 to TRBJ2-7; 7 bases map to TRBD2. V was clipped by 4 bases and J by 2 bases; unmatched bases: 6. This CDR3 contains 14 residues. Germline-derived CDR1 and CDR2 are SGHDT and YYEEEE. CDR3 loop: CASSPTGTTYEQYF. CDR3 bases: TGTGCCAGCAGCCCGACCGGGACTACCTACGAGCAGTACTTC.

CDR3 residues: CATSGAGTGINNEQFF. The CDR3 DNA sequence: TGTGCCACCAGTGGGGCGGGGACAGGGATTAACAATGAGCAGTTCTTC. This chain uses TRBV24-1 with TRBJ2-1, with 9 bases that match TRBD1. Germline V gene data show CDR1 as KGHDR and CDR2 as SFDVKD. Trimming cost V 5 bases and J 5 bases; bases outside gene matches: 9. This CDR3 spans 16 amino acids.

This clonotype was recorded only once. The chain combines TRBV7-2 with TRBJ2-1, with D tentatively TRBD2 (7 bases). V was pared by 2 bases and J by 5 bases, with 13 bases between. Germline lookup yields CDR1 SGHTA and CDR2 FQGNSA. The CDR3 is 15 residues long. The CDR3 nucleotides read TGTGCCAGCAGCTTAATCTGGGGGGGCAACAATGAGCAGTTCTTC. Its translation is CASSLIWGGNNEQFF.

The chain combines TRBV2 with TRBJ1-2; maybe TRBD1 (6 bases). The CDR3 is 12 residues long. Per germline, CDR1 SNHLY and CDR2 FYNNEI. V lost 7 bases to trimming and J lost 6 bases, with 12 bases between them. CDR3 DNA sequence: TGTGCCAGCAATCGAGCAGGGGATGGCTACACCTTC. This translates into CASNRAGDGYTF.